This TCR beta chain was sequenced during a study of T cell responses to AZD1222 COVID-19 vaccine. Findings of the study overall: Seropositive AZD1222 recipients at baseline numbered only five or six.

This CDR3 comprises 11 residues. The V gene lost 10 bases and the J gene lost 3 bases, with 10 bases spanning the gap. Germline V gene sequence: CDR1 MNHEY, CDR2 SMNVEV (reference sequence). As regards this clone: What it binds is not known.

The data were produced by immunoSEQ multiplex PCR, yet TCRdb's version contains in-frame clones alone and is incomplete. The sample shows some 170,000 clones, 90% of them seen only once. The chain couples TRBV27 to TRBJ2-7; D uncertain. The TCR comes from an adult who received the MenACWY meningococcal vaccine as a control. Source: peripheral blood, taken 28 days after the second dose of the MenACWY control vaccine. Here the CDR3 reads CAIFHHYEQYF. The CDR3 DNA reads TGTGCCATCTTTCATCACTACGAGCAGTACTTC.